The 27 T cell receptor beta chains reported below all come from one sample, sequenced in a study of glioma-infiltrating T cells. The iRepertoire nested amplicon-rescue multiplex PCR amplified TCR alpha and beta CDR3s from RNA. Each CDR3 protein is one row after TCRdb ran MiXCR on the multiplex PCR reads. Among more than 95,000 distinct CDR3 sequences listed, roughly 24% were seen once. Sequencing was carried out using glioma tissue, nonneoplastic brain tissue, or PBMCs (not recorded which). The receptors come from a human donor with low-grade glioma or glioblastoma, undergoing nonglioma brain surgery, or in good health (not recorded which).

This clonotype was seen at least ten times. V gene TRBV27 combines with J gene TRBJ2-1; 12 nucleotides match TRBD2. This CDR3 has 22 residues. V gave up 7 bases and J gave up 3 bases; unmatched junction bases: 25. Germline V gene sequence: CDR1 MNHEY, CDR2 SMNVEV (reference sequence). The CDR3 nucleotides are TGTGCCAGCACCCTCAAAAAGCCGACTAGCGGGAGTCCGAGGGTACTCTACAATGAGCAGTTCTTC. Its translation: CASTLKKPTSGSPRVLYNEQFF.

This clonotype was counted many times. The chain joins TRBV28 to TRBJ1-2; 7 positions match TRBD1. The CDR3 length is 15 residues. J gave up 4 bases and V 9 bases, and 14 bases lay outside the gene matches. The germline CDR1 and CDR2 sequences are MDHEN and SYDVKM. CDR3: CASDPRGVSSYGYTF. CDR3 in DNA: TGTGCCAGTGACCCCAGGGGGGTTTCGAGCTATGGCTACACCTTC.

This clonotype was seen more than once but under ten times. This rearrangement joins TRBV6-2 or TRBV6-3 to TRBJ2-4, with D perhaps TRBD2 (5 bases). This CDR3 spans 17 amino acids. Trimming cost V 6 bases and J 0 bases, with 18 bases left between them. Germline V gives CDR1 MNHEY, CDR2 SVGEGT. The CDR3 region has the DNA TGTGCCAGCAGCCCCTCCCCGGACTCACTAGCCAAAAACATTCAGTACTTC. Residues: CASSPSPDSLAKNIQYF.

This clonotype has at least ten counts. CDR3 sequence: CASSARTDNTEAFF. In DNA form, the CDR3 reads TGTGCCAGCAGTGCTCGGACGGATAACACTGAAGCTTTCTTT. This rearrangement joins TRBV6-1 to TRBJ1-1, with D unresolved. Trimming took 4 bases from V and 2 from J, leaving 11 bases between them. CDR1 is MNHNS, CDR2 SASEGT, per germline. The CDR3 sequence is 14 residues long.

This clonotype was seen a handful of times. V and J are TRBV9 and TRBJ2-1, with 7 positions matching TRBD2. The CDR3 is 15 amino acids. CDR1 is SGDLS, CDR2 YYNGEE, per germline. Unmatched junction bases numbered 4, after V lost 0 bases and J lost 4 bases. The CDR3 is CASSVGAGAYNEQFF. The DNA of the CDR3 is TGTGCCAGCAGCGTAGGCGCGGGAGCTTACAATGAGCAGTTCTTC.

The chain carries TRBV7-9 and TRBJ2-7; TRBD1 might be the D (6 bases). The germline gives CDR1 SEHNR, CDR2 FQNEAQ (reference sequence). The CDR3 extends over 14 amino acids. V was trimmed by 5 bases and J by 6 bases, leaving 17 bases between them. The CDR3 coding sequence is TGTGCCAGCAGCCCTTCCGGGACAACCATCGAGCAGTACTTC. Amino acid sequence: CASSPSGTTIEQYF.

This clonotype has a count of ten or more. This sequence joins TRBV4-2 and TRBJ2-1; tentatively, D is TRBD2 (6 bases). The CDR3 has 14 residues. The germline V gene encodes CDR1 LGHNA and CDR2 YNFKEQ. V gave up 6 bases and J gave up 0 bases, with 9 bases separating them. This CDR3 is CASRTRSSYNEQFF. DNA for the CDR3: TGTGCCAGCAGGACTAGGAGCTCCTACAATGAGCAGTTCTTC.

Only a few counts were recorded for this clonotype. A much larger clone differs by one base, so this may be a read error. The J gene is TRBJ2-7, the V gene TRBV7-6, with 7 bases that match TRBD1. Germline V gene lookup returns CDR1 SGHVS and CDR2 FNYEAQ. This CDR3 is built from 13 residues. Here the CDR3 reads CASSTGTDYEQCF. CDR3 nucleotide sequence: TGTGCTAGCAGCACCGGGACAGACTACGAGCAGTGCTTC.

For this clonotype: Relative to the germline gene, one junction end is altered; a read error may explain this. The chain carries TRBV19 and TRBJ2-3; TRBD2 matches 12 bases. The germline CDR1 and CDR2 sequences are LNHDA and SQIVND (reference sequence). CDR3 length equals 13 residues. The CDR3 bases are TGTGCCAGCAGACTAGCGGGAGCAGATATGCAGTATTTT. Protein: CASRLAGADMQYF.

The table lists this clonotype with many counts. This rearrangement joins TRBV18 to TRBJ1-1; the D gene is possibly TRBD1 (6 bases). The CDR3 is made up of 16 amino acids. Trimming took off 3 bases at V and 0 bases at J, with 14 bases between the two ends. Germline V gene data show CDR1 as KGHSH and CDR2 as LQKENI. For the CDR3, the DNA is TGTGCCAGCTCACCGTACGCGGACAGATTGAACACTGAAGCTTTCTTT. Translated, it gives CASSPYADRLNTEAFF.

This clonotype came up a few times. The chain joins TRBV3-1 to TRBJ2-1, with unresolved D. V was pared by 5 bases and J by 7 bases, with 18 bases between. From germline, CDR1 is LGHDT and CDR2 YNNKEL (reference sequence). The CDR3 is 15 residues long. Written as DNA, the CDR3 is TGTGCCAGCAGCGAAGGACGCCTGATGGTGAATGAGCAGTTCTTC. Residues: CASSEGRLMVNEQFF.

V gene TRBV10-3 combines with J gene TRBJ1-5; TRBD1 is a possible D gene (6 bases). CDR3 length equals 14 residues. V was pared by 1 base and J by 7 bases, with 11 bases between. Germline CDR1 reads ENHRY; CDR2 reads SYGVKD. CDR3 coding DNA: TGTGCCATCAGTGAGTACAGGGAAGGACAGCCCCAGCATTTT. Encoded protein: CAISEYREGQPQHF.

Many counts were recorded for this clonotype. The rearrangement joins TRBV20-1 to TRBJ2-3; D remains ambiguous. The germline CDR1 and CDR2 sequences are DFQATT and SNEGSKA (reference sequence). This CDR3 contains 14 residues. The ends were cut back, 1 base at V and 1 base at J, with 9 bases in the middle. The CDR3 sequence: CSARVGDRTDTQYF. The CDR3, as DNA: TGCAGTGCTAGAGTAGGTGACCGCACAGATACGCAGTATTTT.

This sequence joins TRBV5-1 and TRBJ2-2; the D gene is possibly TRBD2 (5 bases). Germline V gene sequence: CDR1 SGHRS, CDR2 YFSETQ. Trimming shortened V by 7 bases and J by 4 bases, and 17 bases separated the two germline ends. The CDR3 is 15 amino acids. DNA for the CDR3: TGCGCCAGCGTGTCCGGGGTAGGGAGCACCGGGGAGCTGTTTTTT. Its protein is CASVSGVGSTGELFF.

This clonotype occurred many times. The chain employs TRBV2 and TRBJ2-2; no clear D. V dropped 9 bases and J dropped 6 bases, with 8 bases sitting between them. From germline, CDR1 is SNHLY and CDR2 FYNNEI. The CDR3 is 11 amino acids. CDR3 sequence: CASTYSGELFF. The CDR3 DNA reads as TGTGCCAGTACGTACTCCGGGGAGCTGTTTTTT. The whole variable domain, filled in from reference TRBV2 and TRBJ2-2, reads EPEVTQTPSHQVTQMGQEVILRCVPISNHLYFYWYRQILGQKVEFLVSFYNNEISEKSEIFDDQFSVERPDGSNFTLKIRSTKLEDSAMYFCASTYSGELFFGEGSRLTVL.

This clonotype was seen a handful of times. A much larger clonotype is one base distant, so this may be a read error. This chain joins TRBV12-3 or TRBV12-4 and TRBJ1-1; no clear D gene. The CDR3 is 15 amino acids. CDR3 in amino acids: CTSSLLWAENTEAFF. The CDR3, as DNA: TGTACCAGCAGTTTATTATGGGCTGAGAACACTGAAGCTTTCTTT.

This clonotype occurred many times. The rearrangement links TRBV20-1 to TRBJ2-1; D possibly corresponds to TRBD1 (5 bases). Looked up from germline, CDR1 is DFQATT and CDR2 is SNEGSKA (reference sequence). The CDR3 is 13 residues long. Trimming cost V 3 bases and J 7 bases, with 13 bases left between them. This CDR3 is CSARGRVSNEQFF. The CDR3 DNA reads as TGCAGTGCTAGGGGCAGGGTGTCGAATGAGCAGTTCTTC.

With respect to this clonotype: A much larger clone is a single base away; this may be a read error. This chain uses TRBV28 with TRBJ2-4; possible D gene TRBD1, 5 bases. The CDR3 consists of 14 residues. With 8 bases removed from V and 2 bases from J, the gap between germline ends came to 13 bases. The V gene's germline CDR1 is MDHEN and CDR2 SYDVKM. CDR3 residues: CASGSQGTKNIQYF. Written as DNA, the CDR3 is TGTGCCAGCGGTTCCCAGGGTACCAAAAACATTCAGTACTTC.

This clonotype occurred many times. The chain is built from TRBV7-3 and TRBJ2-1; the D gene is possibly TRBD1 (5 bases). Germline V CDR1 and CDR2: SGHTA, FQGTGA. The length of the CDR3 is 12 residues. Deletions cut 5 bases from V and 5 bases from J, with 7 bases between. The CDR3 region is CASSPGNNEQFF. The CDR3 nucleotides are TGTGCCAGCAGCCCAGGGAACAATGAGCAGTTCTTC. The whole variable domain, filled in from reference TRBV7-3 and TRBJ2-1, reads GAGVSQTPSNKVTEKGKYVELRCDPISGHTALYWYRQSLGQGPEFLIYFQGTGAADDSGLPNDRFFAVRPEGSVSTLKIQRTERGDSAVYLCASSPGNNEQFFGPGTRLTVL.

The chain links TRBV6-1 to TRBJ2-1; 15 bases map to TRBD2. CDR3 size: 16 residues. The germline V gene encodes CDR1 MNHNS and CDR2 SASEGT. CDR3 sequence (DNA): TGTGGCAGTACCGGGACTAGCGGGAGGACCTACAATGAGCAGTTCTTC. It is translated as CGSTGTSGRTYNEQFF.

This clonotype appeared a few times. A read error is possible here, since a much larger clone lies one base away. The chain uses TRBV20-1 and TRBJ1-4; D ambiguous. The CDR3 totals 16 residues. The germline V gene has CDR1 DFQATT and CDR2 SNEGSKA (reference sequence). In DNA, the CDR3 is TGCAGTGCTAGAACACAAACAGTGGCAACTAATGAAAGACTGTTTTTT. The encoded protein is CSARTQTVATNERLFF.

This clonotype was seen at least ten times. The rearrangement links TRBV7-2 to TRBJ2-3; possible D gene TRBD2, 5 bases. Germline V CDR1 and CDR2: SGHTA, FQGNSA. The germline V and J ends were trimmed by 1 base and 0 bases, with 8 bases remaining between them. The CDR3 runs 15 residues. The DNA of the CDR3 is TGTGCCAGCAGCTTAGATGCGGGTAGCACAGATACGCAGTATTTT. This codes for CASSLDAGSTDTQYF.

The table lists this clonotype with many counts. V gene TRBV7-2 combines with J gene TRBJ2-7; no clear D gene. V lost 2 bases and J lost 0, with 11 bases in between. CDR1 SGHTA and CDR2 FQGNSA come from the germline V gene. This CDR3 is built from 15 residues. The CDR3 region is CASSLNGQSSYEQYF. In DNA, the CDR3 is TGTGCCAGCAGCTTAAATGGGCAGAGCTCCTACGAGCAGTACTTC.

This clonotype has at least ten counts. The rearrangement links TRBV12-5 to TRBJ2-5, with D unresolved. V was cut by 6 bases and J by 4 bases, with 6 bases left in between. Germline V lookup: CDR1 LGHNT, CDR2 FRNRAP. There are 11 residues in the CDR3. CDR3 DNA: TGTGCTAGTGGGACCGGAGAGACCCAGTACTTC. It yields the protein CASGTGETQYF.

This clonotype was found many times. The V and J genes are TRBV15 and TRBJ1-1; the D is unclear. Germline loops: CDR1 LNHNV, CDR2 YYDKDF (reference sequence). The germline V and J ends were trimmed by 0 bases and 5 bases, with 10 bases remaining between them. The CDR3 is 14 residues long. CDR3 bases: TGTGCCACCAGCAGAGATCGGATGGCGACTGAAGCTTTCTTT. This translates into CATSRDRMATEAFF.

Note on this clonotype: This likely comes from a read error, as the CDR3 has no conserved phenylalanine or tryptophan at its end. No DNA is shown, since the ends of the CDR3 on it are uncertain; the CDR3 is the one TCRdb lists. The chain combines TRBV20-1 with TRBJ1-1; the table's TRBD1 call for D was not verified on the DNA. The CDR3 extends over 15 residues, inclusive of both ends. Looked up from germline, CDR1 is DFQATT and CDR2 is SNEGSKA (reference sequence). The CDR3 sequence is CSAKTGTGGQTETFL.

In its sample, this clonotype was seen many times. The gene calls are TRBV7-2 and TRBJ2-3; possible D gene TRBD2, 6 bases. Germline CDR1 SGHTA, CDR2 FQGNSA. The CDR3 spans 14 residues. Trimming left V 0 bases short and J 5 bases short, with 9 bases between. DNA for the CDR3: TGTGCCAGCAGCTTAGCCGGGAGTCAAGATACGCAGTATTTT. Residues: CASSLAGSQDTQYF.